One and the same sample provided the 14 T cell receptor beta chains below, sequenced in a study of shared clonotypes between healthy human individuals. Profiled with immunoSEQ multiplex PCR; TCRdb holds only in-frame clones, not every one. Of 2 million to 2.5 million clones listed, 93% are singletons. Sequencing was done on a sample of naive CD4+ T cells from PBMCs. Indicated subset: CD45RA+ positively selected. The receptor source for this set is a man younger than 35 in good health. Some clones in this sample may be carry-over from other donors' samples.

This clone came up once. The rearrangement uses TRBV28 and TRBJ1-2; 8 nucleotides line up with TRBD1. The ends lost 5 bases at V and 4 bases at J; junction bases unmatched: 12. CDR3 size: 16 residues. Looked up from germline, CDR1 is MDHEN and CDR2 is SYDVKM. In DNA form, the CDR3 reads TGTGCCAGCAGTCCCCCCCCAGGGGGCTTTGGCTATGGCTACACCTTC. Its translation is CASSPPPGGFGYGYTF.

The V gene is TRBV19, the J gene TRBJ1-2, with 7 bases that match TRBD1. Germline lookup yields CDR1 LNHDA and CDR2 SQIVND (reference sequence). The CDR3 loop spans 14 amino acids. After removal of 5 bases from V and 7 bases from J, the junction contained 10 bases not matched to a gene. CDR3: CASSPSGGGGGYTF. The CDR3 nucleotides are TGTGCCAGTAGTCCTAGTGGAGGGGGCGGTGGCTACACCTTC. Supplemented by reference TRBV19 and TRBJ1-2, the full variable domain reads DGGITQSPKYLFRKEGQNVTLSCEQNLNHDAMYWYRQDPGQGLRLIYYSQIVNDFQKGDIAEGYSVSREKKESFPLTVTSAQKNPTAFYLCASSPSGGGGGYTFGSGTRLTVV.

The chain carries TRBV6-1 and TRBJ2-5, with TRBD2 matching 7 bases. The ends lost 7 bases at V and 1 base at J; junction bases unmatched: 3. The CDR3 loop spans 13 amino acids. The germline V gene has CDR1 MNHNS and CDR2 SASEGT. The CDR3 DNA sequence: TGTGCCAGCACCGGACTAGGCCAAGAGACCCAGTACTTC. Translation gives CASTGLGQETQYF.

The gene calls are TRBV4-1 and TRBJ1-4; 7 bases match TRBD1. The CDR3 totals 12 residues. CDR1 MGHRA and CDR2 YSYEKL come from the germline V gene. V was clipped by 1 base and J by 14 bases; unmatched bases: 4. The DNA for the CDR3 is TGCGCCAGCAGCCAAGGTCCGGGACAGCTGTTTTTT. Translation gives CASSQGPGQLFF.

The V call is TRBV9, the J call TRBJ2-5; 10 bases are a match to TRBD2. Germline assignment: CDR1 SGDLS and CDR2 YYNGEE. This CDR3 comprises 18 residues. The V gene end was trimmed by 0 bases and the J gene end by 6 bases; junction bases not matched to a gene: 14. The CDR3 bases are TGTGCCAGCAGCGTAGGCCTAGCGGGAGTCGGCCTTAGCCAGACCCAGTACTTC. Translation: CASSVGLAGVGLSQTQYF. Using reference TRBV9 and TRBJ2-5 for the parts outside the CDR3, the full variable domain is DSGVTQTPKHLITATGQRVTLRCSPRSGDLSVYWYQQSLDQGLQFLIQYYNGEERAKGNILERFSAQQFPDLHSELNLSSLELGDSALYFCASSVGLAGVGLSQTQYFGPGTRLLVL.

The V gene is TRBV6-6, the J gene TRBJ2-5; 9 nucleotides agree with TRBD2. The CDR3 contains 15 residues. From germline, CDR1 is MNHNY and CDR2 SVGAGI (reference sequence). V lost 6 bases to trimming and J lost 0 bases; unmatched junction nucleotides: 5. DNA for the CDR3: TGTGCCAGCAGCCGGACTAGCGCGTACCAAGAGACCCAGTACTTC. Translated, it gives CASSRTSAYQETQYF.

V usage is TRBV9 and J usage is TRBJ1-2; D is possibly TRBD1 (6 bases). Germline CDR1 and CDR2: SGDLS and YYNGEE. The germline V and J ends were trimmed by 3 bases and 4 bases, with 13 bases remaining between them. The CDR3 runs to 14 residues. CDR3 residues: CASSGSGTSYGYTF. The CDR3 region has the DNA TGTGCCAGCAGCGGTTCCGGGACAAGCTATGGCTACACCTTC.

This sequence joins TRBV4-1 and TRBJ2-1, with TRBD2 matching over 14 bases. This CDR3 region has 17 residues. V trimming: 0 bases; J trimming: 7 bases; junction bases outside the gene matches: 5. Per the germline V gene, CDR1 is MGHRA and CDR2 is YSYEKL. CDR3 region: CASSQESGLAGANEQFF. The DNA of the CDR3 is TGCGCCAGCAGCCAAGAGTCGGGACTAGCGGGAGCGAATGAGCAGTTCTTC.

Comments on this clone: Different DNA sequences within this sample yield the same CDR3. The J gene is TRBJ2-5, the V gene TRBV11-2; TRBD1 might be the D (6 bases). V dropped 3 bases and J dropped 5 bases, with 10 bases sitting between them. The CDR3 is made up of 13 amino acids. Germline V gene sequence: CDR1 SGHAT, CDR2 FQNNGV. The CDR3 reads CASSFGQGETQYF. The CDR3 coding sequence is TGTGCCAGCAGCTTCGGCCAGGGGGAGACCCAGTACTTC.

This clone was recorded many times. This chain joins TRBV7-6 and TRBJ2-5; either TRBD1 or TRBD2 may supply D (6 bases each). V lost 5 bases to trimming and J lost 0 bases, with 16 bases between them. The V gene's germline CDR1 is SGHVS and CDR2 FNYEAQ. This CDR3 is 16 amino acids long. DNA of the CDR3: TGTGCCAGCAGCCGAGGGACTTGGACAGACCAAGAGACCCAGTACTTC. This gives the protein CASSRGTWTDQETQYF.

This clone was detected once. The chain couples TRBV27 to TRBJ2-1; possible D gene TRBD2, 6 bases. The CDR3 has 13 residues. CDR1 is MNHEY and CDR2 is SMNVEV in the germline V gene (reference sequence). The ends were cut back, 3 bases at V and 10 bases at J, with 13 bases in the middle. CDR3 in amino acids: CASSFGGAGEQFF. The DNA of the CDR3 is TGTGCCAGCAGTTTTGGCGGGGCAGGCGAGCAGTTCTTC.

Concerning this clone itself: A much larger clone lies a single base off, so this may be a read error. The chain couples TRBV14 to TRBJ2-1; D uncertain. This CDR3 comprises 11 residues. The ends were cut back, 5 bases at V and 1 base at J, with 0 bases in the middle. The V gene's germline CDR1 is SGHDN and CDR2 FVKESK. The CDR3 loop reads CASSSYNEQFF. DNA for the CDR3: TGTGCCAGCAGCTCCTACAATGAGCAGTTCTTC.

The CDR3 reads CASSITGTDYNEQFF. The CDR3 region has the DNA TGCGCCAGCAGCATAACCGGGACCGATTACAATGAGCAGTTCTTC. This chain uses TRBV5-1 with TRBJ2-1; tentatively, D is TRBD1 or TRBD2 (5 bases each). The germline V gene encodes CDR1 SGHRS and CDR2 YFSETQ. Deletions cut 4 bases from V and 4 bases from J, with 15 bases between. The CDR3 consists of 15 residues.

The CDR3 loop reads CASSLFGTGGQETQYF. The CDR3 coding sequence is TGCGCCAGCAGCTTGTTCGGGACAGGGGGGCAAGAGACCCAGTACTTC. The V and J genes are TRBV5-1 and TRBJ2-5; 11 nucleotides line up with TRBD1. V lost 1 base to trimming and J lost 2 bases; unmatched junction nucleotides: 4. The germline gives CDR1 SGHRS, CDR2 YFSETQ. The CDR3 runs 16 residues.